Each of the 29 T cell receptor beta chains below was sequenced from the same sample in a study of control samples from healthy donors and cancer patients. Sequencing was performed with immunoSEQ multiplex PCR; in TCRdb, only in-frame clones are kept and a portion is missing. The sample lists 20,000 to 25,000 clones, 65% to 90% occurring once. The source material was PBMCs. The receptors shown here come from a man aged 55 to 70 with head and neck cancer.

The chain has TRBV5-6 and TRBJ2-5, with 8 positions matching TRBD1. V lost 5 bases, J lost 3 bases, and 3 bases stayed unmatched. CDR1 is SGHDT and CDR2 is YYEEEE in the germline V gene. CDR3 size: 13 residues. CDR3 sequence (DNA): TGTGCCAGCAGGGACAGGGCGAAAGAGACCCAGTACTTC. Amino acid sequence: CASRDRAKETQYF.

The count of this clone is one. This sequence joins TRBV11-3 and TRBJ1-6; a weak D match, TRBD1 (5 bases). The CDR3 runs 14 residues. Germline lookup yields CDR1 SGHNT and CDR2 YENEEA. Between the trimmed V and J ends, which lost 4 bases and 4 bases, there was a span of 8 bases. CDR3 coding DNA: TGTGCCAGCAGCTCGGGGACTTATAATTCACCCCTCCACTTT. Its translation: CASSSGTYNSPLHF.

This sequence joins TRBV5-6 and TRBJ2-3; 11 bases are shared with TRBD2. V dropped 2 bases and J dropped 3; count of bases not matched to a gene: 11. The germline V gene encodes CDR1 SGHDT and CDR2 YYEEEE. This CDR3 contains 18 residues. The chain's CDR3 is CASSFLPSLAGVTDTQYF. The CDR3, as DNA: TGTGCCAGCAGCTTCCTCCCGTCACTAGCGGGGGTGACAGATACGCAGTATTTT.

This rearrangement joins TRBV30 to TRBJ1-3; D is uncertain. Germline V gene lookup returns CDR1 GTSNPN and CDR2 SVGIG (reference sequence). V gave up 3 bases and J gave up 0 bases, with 12 bases separating them. The CDR3 is 15 residues long. CDR3 amino acids: CAWSRLGASGNTIYF. In nucleotides, the CDR3 is TGTGCCTGGAGCCGCCTCGGAGCCTCTGGAAACACCATATATTTT.

This clone was recorded a few times. The chain has TRBV2 and TRBJ2-3; 8 bases map to TRBD1. Germline V gives CDR1 SNHLY, CDR2 FYNNEI. Unmatched junction bases numbered 8, after V lost 7 bases and J lost 2 bases. This CDR3 region has 15 residues. The DNA of the CDR3 is TGTGCCAGCACCCTGGACAGGGCTTACACAGATACGCAGTATTTT. Its protein is CASTLDRAYTDTQYF.

V usage is TRBV30 and J usage is TRBJ2-7; no firm D call. V was clipped by 5 bases and J by 2 bases, with 10 bases between them. The CDR3 covers 12 residues. Germline values: CDR1 GTSNPN, CDR2 SVGIG (reference sequence). For the CDR3, the DNA is TGTGCCTGGGACAAACCGACCTACGAGCAGTACTTC. Protein: CAWDKPTYEQYF.

The chain is built from TRBV11-2 and TRBJ2-7; D may correspond to TRBD1 or TRBD2 (6 bases each). The CDR3 is made up of 15 amino acids. Trimming stripped 2 bases from V and 1 base from J, with 12 bases between. Germline-derived CDR1 and CDR2 are SGHAT and FQNNGV. The CDR3 nucleotides read TGTGCCAGCAGCTTATACGCGGGACAATCCTACGAGCAGTACTTC. Its protein product is CASSLYAGQSYEQYF.

The chain uses TRBV7-2 and TRBJ1-2; 7 bases are a match to TRBD1. Germline assignment: CDR1 SGHTA and CDR2 FQGNSA. With V trimmed by 5 bases and J by 7 bases, 13 bases remained unmatched. There are 15 residues in the CDR3. This CDR3 reads CASSGRGTDGSGYTF. CDR3 nucleotide sequence: TGTGCCAGCAGCGGACGTGGGACAGACGGGTCTGGCTACACCTTC.

The chain is built from TRBV19 and TRBJ1-2, with D possibly being TRBD1 (6 bases). With 1 base removed from V and 6 bases from J, the gap between germline ends came to 9 bases. Germline V lookup: CDR1 LNHDA, CDR2 SQIVND (reference sequence). The CDR3 totals 13 residues. CDR3 sequence reads: CASSIGQVNGYTF. For the CDR3, the DNA is TGTGCCAGTAGTATAGGACAGGTGAATGGCTACACCTTC.

The chain combines TRBV24-1 with TRBJ2-3, with TRBD2 matching 10 bases. The CDR3 runs to 14 residues. The V segment lost 4 bases and the J segment 8 bases; nucleotides outside the gene matches: 5. CDR1 and CDR2 (germline): KGHDR, SFDVKD. As DNA, the CDR3 is TGTGCCACCAGTGAGTTAGCGGGGGGAGGTACGCAGTATTTT. It encodes CATSELAGGGTQYF.

CDR3 bases: TGCAGTGCCGCCACAGATACGCAGTATTTT. Residues: CSAATDTQYF. The chain recombines TRBV20-1 with TRBJ2-3; no reliable D call. The CDR3 loop spans 10 amino acids. V shed 6 bases and J shed 2 bases, with 3 bases lying between them. Per germline, CDR1 DFQATT and CDR2 SNEGSKA (reference sequence).

This rearrangement joins TRBV5-6 to TRBJ1-1; 7 nucleotides match TRBD1. V was clipped by 6 bases and J by 0 bases; unmatched bases: 2. This CDR3 has 13 amino acids. Germline V gene sequence: CDR1 SGHDT, CDR2 YYEEEE. The CDR3 sequence is CASTGQLNTEAFF. Here the CDR3 DNA reads TGTGCCAGCACGGGACAGCTGAACACTGAAGCTTTCTTT.

This clone was observed once. The V gene is TRBV5-1, the J gene TRBJ2-1, with 12 nucleotides matching TRBD1. Looked up from germline, CDR1 is SGHRS and CDR2 is YFSETQ. After removal of 4 bases from V and 2 bases from J, the junction contained 10 bases not matched to a gene. The CDR3 is made up of 18 amino acids. CDR3 in amino acids: CASSPGTGGSPAYNEQFF. The CDR3 nucleotides are TGCGCCAGCAGCCCCGGGACAGGGGGCTCTCCCGCCTACAATGAGCAGTTCTTC.

The rearrangement links TRBV29-1 to TRBJ1-2; D call uncertain. This CDR3 is 12 amino acids long. Germline V gene lookup returns CDR1 SQVTM and CDR2 ANQGSEA. Trimming removed 4 bases from V and 2 bases from J, with 8 bases in between. In nucleotides, the CDR3 is TGCAGCGTTGTAGAGGCAAACTATGGCTACACCTTC. Translated: CSVVEANYGYTF.

This clone was recorded only once. The chain joins TRBV7-9 to TRBJ2-7, with D possibly TRBD1 on 5 matching bases. Per the germline V gene, CDR1 is SEHNR and CDR2 is FQNEAQ (reference sequence). The V and J ends lost 4 bases and 5 bases respectively, with 21 bases between them. The CDR3 sequence is 16 residues long. Here the CDR3 reads CASSSLELGQGHEQYF. Here the CDR3 DNA reads TGTGCCAGCAGCTCCCTAGAACTGGGGCAGGGCCACGAGCAGTACTTC. The whole variable domain, remainder taken from reference TRBV7-9 and TRBJ2-7, is DTGVSQNPRHKITKRGQNVTFRCDPISEHNRLYWYRQTLGQGPEFLTYFQNEAQLEKSRLLSDRFSAERPKGSFSTLEIQRTEQGDSAMYLCASSSLELGQGHEQYFGPGTRLTVT.

The count of this clone is one. This sequence joins TRBV4-1 and TRBJ2-7, with D possibly being TRBD2 (5 bases). This CDR3 is built from 17 residues. Per germline, CDR1 MGHRA and CDR2 YSYEKL. V lost 0 bases and J 4 bases, leaving 19 bases between the germline ends. The chain's CDR3 is CASSQDRAETSRYEQYF. The CDR3 DNA follows: TGCGCCAGCAGCCAAGATCGAGCGGAGACTTCCCGGTACGAGCAGTACTTC.

By sample fraction, this clone is medium-sized. The chain uses TRBV20-1 and TRBJ1-5; no clear D. The ends were cut back, 3 bases at V and 0 bases at J, with 9 bases in the middle. Germline loops: CDR1 DFQATT, CDR2 SNEGSKA (reference sequence). The CDR3 is 14 amino acids. CDR3 DNA sequence: TGCAGTGCTAGTGGCAGCTCTAGCAATCAGCCCCAGCATTTT. It encodes CSASGSSSNQPQHF.

This chain joins TRBV7-8 and TRBJ2-3; 7 nucleotides match TRBD2. Germline assignment: CDR1 SGHVS and CDR2 FQNEAQ. The V gene end was trimmed by 5 bases and the J gene end by 3 bases; junction bases not matched to a gene: 11. This CDR3 has 16 residues. In nucleotides, the CDR3 is TGTGCCAGCAGCCTACCGGGGGAGGGAGCGACAGATACGCAGTATTTT. It yields the protein CASSLPGEGATDTQYF.

This clone was detected once. The V and J genes are TRBV7-2 and TRBJ1-3; no clear D gene. The length of the CDR3 is 15 residues. Germline-derived CDR1 and CDR2 are SGHTA and FQGNSA. V shed 5 bases and J shed 0 bases, with 11 bases lying between them. The CDR3 region is CASSIYLSSGNTIYF. CDR3 DNA: TGTGCCAGCAGCATATACTTAAGCTCTGGAAACACCATATATTTT.

This clone appeared a few times. CDR3 amino acids: CASSLEYGLRYEQYF. The DNA for the CDR3 is TGTGCCAGCAGCTTAGAATATGGACTCCGATACGAGCAGTACTTC. V usage is TRBV7-8 and J usage is TRBJ2-7; possible D gene TRBD2, 5 bases. Germline V gene data show CDR1 as SGHVS and CDR2 as FQNEAQ. V lost 1 base and J lost 4, with 14 bases in between. The CDR3 has 15 residues.

J is TRBJ2-1 and V is TRBV5-1; D gene ambiguous. Trimming took 0 bases from V and 9 from J, leaving 7 bases between them. The CDR3 extends over 12 amino acids. Germline assignment: CDR1 SGHRS and CDR2 YFSETQ. CDR3 sequence (DNA): TGCGCCAGCAGCTTGGAAGTCGCTGAGCAGTTCTTC. It is translated as CASSLEVAEQFF.

To note about this clone: Mismatch with germline at one junction end may stem from a read error. This sequence joins TRBV24-1 and TRBJ2-1; TRBD1 agrees at 7 bases. The CDR3 totals 15 residues. CDR1 and CDR2 (germline): KGHDR, SFDVKD. The CDR3 sequence: CATSEGTASNNEQFF. The CDR3 nucleotides are TGTGCCACCAGTGAAGGGACAGCCTCCAACAATGAGCAGTTCTTC.

The CDR3: CASSLGASGSGETQYF. DNA of the CDR3: TGTGCCAGCAGCTTAGGAGCAAGCGGGAGTGGGGAGACCCAGTACTTC. The chain has TRBV11-2 and TRBJ2-5; TRBD2 agrees at 8 bases. The V segment lost 1 base and the J segment 5 bases; nucleotides outside the gene matches: 9. This CDR3 comprises 16 residues. Germline CDR1 and CDR2: SGHAT and FQNNGV.

V gene TRBV7-9 combines with J gene TRBJ2-3; D is unclear. Germline values: CDR1 SEHNR, CDR2 FQNEAQ (reference sequence). This CDR3 has 14 residues. With 1 base removed from V and 0 bases from J, the gap between germline ends came to 5 bases. The CDR3, as DNA: TGTGCCAGCAGCTTAGGCTACAGCACAGATACGCAGTATTTT. Translation gives CASSLGYSTDTQYF.

This clone counts as medium-sized (0.01 to 0.1%). V gene TRBV27 combines with J gene TRBJ1-6; perhaps TRBD1 as D (6 bases). V was pared by 2 bases and J by 6 bases, with 11 bases between. There are 15 residues in the CDR3. Germline CDR1 reads MNHEY; CDR2 reads SMNVEV (reference sequence). The CDR3 DNA reads as TGTGCCAGCAGTTTAGGTCCAGGGGCTAATTCACCCCTCCACTTT. Protein product: CASSLGPGANSPLHF.

The chain has TRBV9 and TRBJ2-7, with D possibly being TRBD2 (5 bases). V lost 1 base to trimming and J lost 6 bases, with 14 bases between them. Per the germline V gene, CDR1 is SGDLS and CDR2 is YYNGEE. This CDR3 has 14 residues. CDR3 coding DNA: TGTGCCAGCAGCGTAACGTCGGTCGGAGGCGAGCAGTACTTC. Its protein is CASSVTSVGGEQYF.

This chain links TRBV7-8 with TRBJ1-6; TRBD1 agrees at 8 bases. Germline CDR1 is SGHVS and CDR2 is FQNEAQ. The ends lost 4 bases at V and 2 bases at J; junction bases unmatched: 10. This CDR3 has 18 residues. As DNA, the CDR3 is TGTGCCAGCAGCTGGGACAGGCTATCCGAAACCTATAATTCACCCCTCCACTTT. Translating gives CASSWDRLSETYNSPLHF. Supplemented by reference TRBV7-8 and TRBJ1-6, the full variable domain reads GAGVSQSPRYKVAKRGQDVALRCDPISGHVSLFWYQQALGQGPEFLTYFQNEAQLDKSGLPSDRFFAERPEGSVSTLKIQRTQQEDSAVYLCASSWDRLSETYNSPLHFGNGTRLTVT.

J is TRBJ1-6 and V is TRBV6-2 or TRBV6-3; D gene ambiguous. Per germline, CDR1 MNHEY and CDR2 SVGEGT. The CDR3 extends over 15 amino acids. V was cut by 4 bases and J by 6 bases, with 13 bases left in between. The CDR3 coding sequence is TGTGCCAGCAGTTTAAGGATCGGGCGTAATTCACCCCTCCACTTT. Translating it yields CASSLRIGRNSPLHF.

J is TRBJ1-3 and V is TRBV12-3 or TRBV12-4; D unclear. The CDR3 spans 13 residues. V was shortened by 4 bases and J by 1 base, with 5 bases between the two germline ends. The CDR3 loop is CASSWGSGNTIYF. CDR3 sequence (DNA): TGTGCCAGCAGTTGGGGTTCTGGAAACACCATATATTTT.